This record looks at one T cell receptor beta chain sequence and its context. The antigen it recognizes is unknown. Within one base of it there is no much larger clone, and no base qualities were kept. This sample stems from a study of control samples from healthy donors and cancer patients (dated by TCRdb to 2020 to 2022). Cut back by 7 bases and 5 bases, the V and J ends lie 14 bases apart. From the germline V gene (reference sequence), CDR1 is LNHDA and CDR2 is SQIVND. The CDR3 goes from the cysteine to the phenylalanine over 13 residues. The DNA shown is the 39-base CDR3, in frame from base 1. Library creation used the immunoSEQ multiplex PCR assay. Not all clones reach the TCRdb copy of this immuneACCESS table, which keeps in-frame sequences only. Checked studies attribute under half of the gap to unresolved V genes and leave the rest unexplained. Here the sample has about 150,000 clones; about 94% occur a single time. Of the sample, more than 13% falls within the top ten clones.

The chain links TRBV19 with TRBJ1-1, with TRBD1 tentatively as D gene (5 bases match). This clonotype originated in a man aged 55-75 years with colorectal cancer. The sequencing input was PBMCs. The nucleotides are TGTGCCAGTAATCCCGGGACGGCAACTGAAGCTTTCTTT. This yields the protein CASNPGTATEAFF.